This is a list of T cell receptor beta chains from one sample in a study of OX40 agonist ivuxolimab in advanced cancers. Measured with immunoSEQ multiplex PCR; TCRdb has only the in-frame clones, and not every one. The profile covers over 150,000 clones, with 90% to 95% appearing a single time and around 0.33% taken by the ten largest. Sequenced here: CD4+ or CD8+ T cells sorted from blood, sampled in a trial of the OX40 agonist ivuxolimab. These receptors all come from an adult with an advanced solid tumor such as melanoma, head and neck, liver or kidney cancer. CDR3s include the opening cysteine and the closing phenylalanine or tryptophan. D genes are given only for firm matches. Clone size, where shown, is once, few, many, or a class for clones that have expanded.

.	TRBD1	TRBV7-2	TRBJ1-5	TGTGCCAGCAGCTTGGACAGGGCTCAGCCCCAGCATTTT	CASSLDRAQPQHF
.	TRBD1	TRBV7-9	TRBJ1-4	TGTGCCAGCAGCCCTCGAGGGGGCTCAAATGAAAAACTGTTTTTT	CASSPRGGSNEKLFF
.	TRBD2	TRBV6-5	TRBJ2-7	TGTGCCAGCAGGCTAACTAGCGGGAGAGGCTACGAGCAGTACTTC	CASRLTSGRGYEQYF
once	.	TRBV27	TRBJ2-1	TGTGCCAGCACCTCTAATGGGGCGCGCAATGAGCAGTTCTTC	CASTSNGARNEQFF
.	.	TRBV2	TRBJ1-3	TGTGCCAGCAGTGGACAGGTCCGGATCGGAAACACCATATATTTT	CASSGQVRIGNTIYF
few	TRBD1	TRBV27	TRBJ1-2	TGTGCCAGCAGGCGGACAGGGCGCGGCTACACCTTC	CASRRTGRGYTF
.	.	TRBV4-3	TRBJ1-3	TGCGCCAGCAGCCAAGAGACGAGAAACACCATATATTTT	CASSQETRNTIYF
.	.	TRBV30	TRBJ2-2	TGTGCCTGGACTCAGGGCTCCGGGGAGCTGTTTTTT	CAWTQGSGELFF
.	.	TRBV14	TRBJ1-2	TGTGCCAGCAGCCAAGGGGGGCTCGGTGGCTACACCTTC	CASSQGGLGGYTF
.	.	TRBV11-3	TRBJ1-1	TGTGCCAGCAGCTCCCCCGGGAGGGGACCAACTGAAGCTTTCTTT	CASSSPGRGPTEAFF
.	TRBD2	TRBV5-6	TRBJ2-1	TGTGCCAGCAGCTTACGTACTAGCGGGGGGGCCCCTGAGCAGTTCTTC	CASSLRTSGGAPEQFF
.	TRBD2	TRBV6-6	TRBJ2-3	TGTGCCAGCAGTTCAGGACTAGACGCAGATACGCAGTATTTT	CASSSGLDADTQYF
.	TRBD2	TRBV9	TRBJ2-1	TGTGCCAGCAGCGTAGGGCTAGCGGGGAGCTCCTACAATGAGCAGTTCTTC	CASSVGLAGSSYNEQFF
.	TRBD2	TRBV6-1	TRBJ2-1	TGTGCCAGCAGTGGACGACCGAGCGGGGGGTCCAATGAGCAGTTCTTC	CASSGRPSGGSNEQFF
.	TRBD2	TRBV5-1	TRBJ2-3	TGCGCCAGCAGCTTGGTAGCGGGAGCCACAGATACGCAGTATTTT	CASSLVAGATDTQYF
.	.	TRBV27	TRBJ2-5	TGTGCCAGCAGTCAGAGGGCTCAAGAGACCCAGTACTTC	CASSQRAQETQYF
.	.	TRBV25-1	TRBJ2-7	TGTGCCAGCAGTGAGGTGGGGGGGCTTTCCTACGAGCAGTACTTC	CASSEVGGLSYEQYF
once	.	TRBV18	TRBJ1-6	TGTGCCAGCTCACCACGGAACGCAGGGACAAATTCACCCCTCCACTTT	CASSPRNAGTNSPLHF
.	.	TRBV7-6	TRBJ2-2	TGTGCCAGCAGCCCCGGGGCTGGGGAGCTGTTTTTT	CASSPGAGELFF
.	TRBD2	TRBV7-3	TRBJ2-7	TGTGCCAGCAGCCCCCAGGGAGCGGGAGCCTGGGAGCAGTACTTC	CASSPQGAGAWEQYF
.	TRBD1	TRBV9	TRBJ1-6	TGTGCCAGCAGCCCCCTTGGGGGGACAGGACGTTCACCCCTCCACTTT	CASSPLGGTGRSPLHF
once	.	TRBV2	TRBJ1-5	TGTGCCATAGGACCGACCCCCAATCAGCCCCAGCATTTT	CAIGPTPNQPQHF
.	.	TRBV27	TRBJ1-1	TGTGCCAGCAGTTTTCTAACAAGCCTCCCGAACACTGAAGCTTTCTTT	CASSFLTSLPNTEAFF
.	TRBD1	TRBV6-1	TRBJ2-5	TGTGCCAGCAGTGAAGGGTCGGGACAGGGGATGGAGACCCAGTACTTC	CASSEGSGQGMETQYF
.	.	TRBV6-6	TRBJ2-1	TGTGCCAGCAGCATTGGACAGACCAATGAGCAGTTCTTC	CASSIGQTNEQFF